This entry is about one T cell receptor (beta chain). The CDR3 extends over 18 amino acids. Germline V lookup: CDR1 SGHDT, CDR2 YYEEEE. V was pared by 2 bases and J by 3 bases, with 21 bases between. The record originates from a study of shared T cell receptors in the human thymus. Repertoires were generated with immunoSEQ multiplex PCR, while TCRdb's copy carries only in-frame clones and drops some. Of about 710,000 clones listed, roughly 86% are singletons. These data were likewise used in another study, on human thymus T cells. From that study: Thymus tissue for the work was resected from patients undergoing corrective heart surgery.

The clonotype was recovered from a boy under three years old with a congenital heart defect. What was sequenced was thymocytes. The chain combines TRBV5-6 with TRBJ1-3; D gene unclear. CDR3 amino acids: CASSFLTTLQRVGNTIYF. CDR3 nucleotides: TGTGCCAGCAGCTTTCTTACTACCCTACAGAGGGTTGGAAACACCATATATTTT.